Reported below is one T cell receptor (beta chain). Its antigen specificity is not known. A much bigger clone sits one base away, suggesting this may be a read error. This entry belongs to a study of T cells in Graves' hyperthyroidism and ophthalmopathy (dated by TCRdb to the late 2010s). Turning to the overall study: Peripheral blood was sampled at the time of initial diagnosis, prior to any treatment. A discovery cohort of about a hundred patients, about 43 with Graves' ophthalmopathy and 55 to 60 with stable Graves' hyperthyroidism, was used to find distinguishing TCR V-J signatures. After blood sampling, hyperthyroidism patients were treated with methimazole at a starting dose of 30 mg daily, and ophthalmopathy patients were treated with high-dose intravenous methylprednisolone. The study also compared thyroid tissue and blood T-cell repertoires from about 6 Graves' hyperthyroidism patients. The paper describes TCR Vbeta CDR3 sequencing of some 130 peripheral blood samples, made up of some 42 ophthalmopathy patients, around 78 hyperthyroidism patients and about 17 progressor patients. The 75 to 100 discovery patients were randomly split 7:3 into training and test sets. Prospective prediction of ophthalmopathy was tested in an independent validation cohort of 18 to 20 hyperthyroidism patients and 17 patients who later progressed to ophthalmopathy.

The CDR1 and CDR2 encoded by the germline V gene are SGHVS and FQNEAQ. The CDR3, from cysteine to phenylalanine, totals 14 residues. The retained sequence is limited to the CDR3, 42 bases, with the frame set at the first base. The investigation overall reported the following: Sample size was not statistically predetermined, and investigators were not blinded to group allocation. Blood samples also contained most of the expanded thyroid clonotypes (frequency above 0.001), which suggests that blood repertoires may reflect thyroid immune responses. A 13 V-J signature model separated ophthalmopathy from stable hyperthyroidism, with about 90% sensitivity and 81.08% specificity in cross-validation and 80%/75% in testing. In validation, the model predicted progression to ophthalmopathy a median of approximately 6.6 months before onset, with 70% to 71% sensitivity and roughly 73% specificity.

The TCR beta CDR3 regions were amplified from the RNA transcripts. The first round of RT-PCR for the TCR CDR3 was performed with the HTBI primer set and the Qiagen OneStep RT-PCR kit. Libraries were constructed in a second round of multiplex PCR, after which size selection and purification were carried out. Paired-end sequencing of the libraries was performed with 100 bp reads on an Illumina HiSeq2000. The published analysis was carried out like this. SOAPnuke was used to process the raw data, with reads discarded if the reads contained adapters or uncalled bases, had a mean Phred below 15, or lacked an exact constant-primer or identifier match. COPE v1.2.5 was used to merge the high-quality paired reads, and each unique nucleotide sequence was defined as a clonotype. MiTCR v1.1 was used to align clonotypes to the IMGT TRBV, TRBD and TRBJ reference segments. Only V-J combinations with frequency above 0.0001, covering roughly 99% of repertoires, were analysed. The TCS score was defined as the ratio of F50 (clonal expansion) to E x V (chaos), calculated using BLOSUM62-based TCRdist between CDR3 peptides within each V-J. Welch's t-statistics and random forest reduced fewer than 550 V-J features to about 12, which were used in a naive Bayes classifier (R e1071). The Morisita-Horn index was used to measure how similar the thyroid and blood repertoires were. TCRdb cleaned the public reads at Q25 with fastp, built clones with MiXCR and kept in-frame beta chains. Duplicate CDR3 protein sequences are folded into a single record with the most common DNA and genes. The V and J calls were not made by the authors but by TCRdb's processing. The table for this sample lists approximately 870,000 distinct CDR3 sequences; roughly 37% of them were counted only once. The ten largest clones take up about 8.9% of the sample.

Stable Graves' hyperthyroidism was defined as the absence of progression to ophthalmopathy over 18 months of follow-up. Hyperthyroidism patients were newly diagnosed, had a disease duration of under 2 months, and were aged 18 to 65 years. The study excluded patients with uncontrolled infections, other autoimmune diseases, pregnancy or lactation. Diagnoses were based on clinical symptoms, serum thyroxine and TRAb, thyroid ultrasound and orbital computed tomography. PBMCs were isolated from about 10 ml of fresh peripheral blood by Ficoll-Paque density gradient centrifugation. Trizol reagent was used to extract total RNA, and RNA quality was then checked on an Agilent 2100 Bioanalyzer.

The sequenced sample was blood. The receptor was derived from a man younger than 35 with Graves' hyperthyroidism. The chain is made from TRBV7-8 and TRBJ1-2, with TRBD1 matching 8 junction bases. The sequenced DNA: TGTGCCAGCGGCTTGAGGCAGGGGGCGCATGGCTACACCTTC. Its protein product is CASGLRQGAHGYTF.